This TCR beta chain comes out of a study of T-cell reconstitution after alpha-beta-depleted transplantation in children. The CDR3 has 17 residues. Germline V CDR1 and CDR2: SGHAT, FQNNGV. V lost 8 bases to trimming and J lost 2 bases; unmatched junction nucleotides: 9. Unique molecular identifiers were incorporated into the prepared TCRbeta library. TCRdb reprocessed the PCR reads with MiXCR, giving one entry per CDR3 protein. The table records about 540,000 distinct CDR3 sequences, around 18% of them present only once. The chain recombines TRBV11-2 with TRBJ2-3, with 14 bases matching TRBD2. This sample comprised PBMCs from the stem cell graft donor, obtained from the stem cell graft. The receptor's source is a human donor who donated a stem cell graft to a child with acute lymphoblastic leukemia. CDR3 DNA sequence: TGTGCCAGCTCGGGACTAGCGGGAGCATGGGACACAGATACGCAGTATTTT. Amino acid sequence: CASSGLAGAWDTDTQYF.